The 28 T cell receptor beta chains below were found in one sample sequenced in a study of T cells in Graves' hyperthyroidism and ophthalmopathy. Amplification yielded TCR beta CDR3 regions, with RNA transcripts as the source. RT-PCR in the first round (using the HTBI primer set) targeted the TCR CDR3. TCRdb passed the multiplex PCR reads through MiXCR, listing each CDR3 protein once. The sample lists over 300,000 distinct CDR3 sequences, approximately 15% occurring once. Sequenced material: blood. These receptor sequences come from a woman aged 55-75 years with Graves' hyperthyroidism.

V gene TRBV25-1 combines with J gene TRBJ2-5; 10 nucleotides line up with TRBD2. CDR1 is MGHDK, CDR2 SYGVNS, per germline. The CDR3 spans 14 residues. The ends lost 4 bases at V and 5 bases at J; junction bases unmatched: 4. Here the CDR3 DNA reads TGTGCCAGCAGTGGAGCGGGAGGGGTGGAGACCCAGTACTTC. Amino acids: CASSGAGGVETQYF. Full variable domain (rest looked up from reference TRBV25-1 and TRBJ2-5): EADIYQTPRYLVIGTGKKITLECSQTMGHDKMYWYQQDPGMELHLIHYSYGVNSTEKGDLSSESTVSRIRTEHFPLTLESARPSHTSQYLCASSGAGGVETQYFGPGTRLLVL.

This clonotype was seen at least ten times. The chain couples TRBV5-1 to TRBJ2-7; D is possibly TRBD1 or TRBD2 (5 bases each). CDR3 length: 12 residues. V lost 4 bases and J 7 bases, leaving 12 bases between the germline ends. CDR1 and CDR2 (germline): SGHRS, YFSETQ. The CDR3 DNA follows: TGCGCCAGCAGCATCGGGACGTGGGAGCAGTACTTC. Residues: CASSIGTWEQYF.

The chain has TRBV3-1 and TRBJ1-4; no clear D. From germline, CDR1 is LGHDT and CDR2 YNNKEL (reference sequence). Trimming took off 5 bases at V and 3 bases at J, with 13 bases between the two ends. This CDR3 contains 15 residues. The DNA for the CDR3 is TGTGCCAGCAGCTCATCCGGGATGCCTAATGAAAAACTGTTTTTT. Translating it yields CASSSSGMPNEKLFF. Drawing the rest from reference TRBV3-1 and TRBJ1-4, the complete variable domain is DTAVSQTPKYLVTQMGNDKSIKCEQNLGHDTMYWYKQDSKKFLKIMFSYNNKELIINETVPNRFSPKSPDKAHLNLHINSLELGDSAVYFCASSSSGMPNEKLFFGSGTQLSVL.

With regard to this clonotype: A much larger clone lies one base from this, so it may be a read error. The rearrangement uses TRBV5-1 and TRBJ2-1; possibly TRBD2 for D (6 bases). Germline V gene data show CDR1 as SGHRS and CDR2 as YFSETQ. There are 15 residues in the CDR3. The CDR3 sequence is CASSFLGSSYNGQFF. As DNA, the CDR3 is TGCGCCAGCAGCTTCCTCGGGAGCTCCTACAATGGGCAGTTCTTC.

The chain carries TRBV4-1 and TRBJ1-1; no definite D call. CDR1 is MGHRA, CDR2 YSYEKL, per germline. This CDR3 is built from 13 residues. V lost 1 base and J 4 bases, leaving 7 bases between the germline ends. This CDR3 is CASSQGPGTEAFF. The DNA of the CDR3 is TGCGCCAGCAGCCAAGGGCCGGGCACTGAAGCTTTCTTT.

This clonotype was seen at least ten times. The rearrangement uses TRBV11-3 and TRBJ1-5; D ambiguous. The CDR3 has 13 residues. Trimming took 0 bases from V and 4 from J, leaving 4 bases between them. CDR1 is SGHNT and CDR2 is YENEEA in the germline V gene. The CDR3 region is CASSLDMNQPQHF. The CDR3 nucleotides are TGTGCCAGCAGCTTAGATATGAATCAGCCCCAGCATTTT.

This clonotype was observed a handful of times. V and J are TRBV5-1 and TRBJ2-3; no firm D call. Germline V lookup: CDR1 SGHRS, CDR2 YFSETQ. The CDR3 spans 15 residues. The V end was cut by 0 bases, the J end by 5 bases, with 13 bases between. CDR3 residues: CASSLVGSPEDTQYF. CDR3 nucleotide sequence: TGCGCCAGCAGCTTGGTTGGTAGTCCGGAAGATACGCAGTATTTT.

About this clonotype: Mismatch with germline at one junction end may stem from a read error. The chain employs TRBV7-2 and TRBJ1-2; 7 positions match TRBD1. CDR1 and CDR2 from the germline V gene are SGHTA and FQGNSA. CDR3 length: 13 amino acids. The CDR3 sequence is CASSLGQGDGYAF. The CDR3 nucleotides are TGTGCCAGCAGCTTAGGGCAGGGGGACGGCTACGCCTTC. Variable domain in full (rest from reference TRBV7-2 and TRBJ1-2): GAGVSQSPSNKVTEKGKDVELRCDPISGHTALYWYRQSLGQGLEFLIYFQGNSAPDKSGLPSDRFSAERTGGSVSTLTIQRTQQEDSAVYLCASSLGQGDGYAFGSGTRLTVV.

Many counts were recorded for this clonotype. The chain is built from TRBV12-3 or TRBV12-4 and TRBJ1-2; tentatively, D is TRBD1 (5 bases). The CDR3 spans 14 residues. V gave up 5 bases and J gave up 9 bases, with 19 bases separating them. The CDR3 sequence is CASSPATARSRYTF. In DNA, the CDR3 is TGTGCCAGCAGTCCCGCGACAGCCCGAAGTCGCTACACCTTC.

This clonotype has at least ten counts. DNA of the CDR3: TGTGCCAGCGGCGGATCTAATAGCAATCAGCCCCAGCATTTT. Its translation: CASGGSNSNQPQHF. This chain uses TRBV7-9 with TRBJ1-5; D unresolved. The germline V gene has CDR1 SEHNR and CDR2 FQNEAQ (reference sequence). CDR3 size: 14 residues. The V gene lost 8 bases and the J gene lost 0 bases, with 11 bases spanning the gap. The whole variable domain, filled in from reference TRBV7-9 and TRBJ1-5, reads DTGVSQNPRHKITKRGQNVTFRCDPISEHNRLYWYRQTLGQGPEFLTYFQNEAQLEKSRLLSDRFSAERPKGSFSTLEIQRTEQGDSAMYLCASGGSNSNQPQHFGDGTRLSIL.

There are many counts of this clonotype. The chain has TRBV10-3 and TRBJ2-7; 11 nucleotides match TRBD2. J gave up 2 bases and V 4 bases, and 1 base lay outside the gene matches. This CDR3 spans 14 amino acids. Germline V CDR1 and CDR2: ENHRY, SYGVKD. DNA of the CDR3: TGTGCCATCAGTGCTAGCGGGAGGACCTACGAGCAGTACTTC. Translation gives CAISASGRTYEQYF.

The V call is TRBV4-1, the J call TRBJ2-2; 9 bases are a match to TRBD2. Germline CDR1 and CDR2: MGHRA and YSYEKL. The CDR3 is 18 amino acids. The ends lost 5 bases at V and 7 bases at J; junction bases unmatched: 17. The CDR3 sequence is CASSDRVSGRPKGGELFF. The CDR3, as DNA: TGCGCCAGCAGCGACCGGGTTAGCGGGAGACCTAAAGGCGGGGAGCTGTTTTTT.

This clonotype was detected a few times. The chain employs TRBV4-1 and TRBJ2-6, with no clear D. Germline lookup yields CDR1 MGHRA and CDR2 YSYEKL. The V gene lost 2 bases and the J gene lost 0 bases, with 11 bases spanning the gap. The CDR3 totals 17 residues. CDR3 in amino acids: CASSQRPFNSGANVLTF. In nucleotides, the CDR3 is TGCGCCAGCAGCCAACGTCCGTTCAACTCTGGGGCCAACGTCCTGACTTTC.

This chain uses TRBV5-4 with TRBJ2-7; tentative D call: TRBD1 (7 bases). Trimming removed 2 bases from V and 6 bases from J, with 12 bases in between. The CDR3 has 13 amino acids. Germline-derived CDR1 and CDR2 are SGHNT and YYREEE (reference sequence). CDR3: CASSFGGGGEQYF. Written as DNA, the CDR3 is TGTGCCAGCAGCTTCGGAGGGGGCGGCGAGCAGTACTTC.

This clonotype was counted many times. The chain is built from TRBV30 and TRBJ1-5; weak D call: TRBD1 (5 bases). The CDR3 has 14 residues. The V and J ends lost 2 bases and 4 bases respectively, with 12 bases between them. The germline V gene encodes CDR1 GTSNPN and CDR2 SVGIG (reference sequence). The CDR3 protein is CAWSPVGGNQPQHF. The CDR3, as DNA: TGTGCCTGGAGTCCTGTGGGGGGTAATCAGCCCCAGCATTTT.

The genes are TRBV25-1 and TRBJ2-5; 11 nucleotides align to TRBD2. Germline-derived CDR1 and CDR2 are MGHDK and SYGVNS. The J segment lost 0 bases and the V segment lost 4 bases, leaving 4 bases of the junction unmatched. The CDR3 spans 16 residues. The CDR3 sequence is CASSGGLAEYQETQYF. DNA of the CDR3: TGTGCCAGCAGTGGGGGACTAGCGGAGTACCAAGAGACCCAGTACTTC.

The genes are TRBV20-1 and TRBJ2-3; 8 bases fit TRBD2. The V segment lost 6 bases and the J segment 6 bases; nucleotides outside the gene matches: 17. The CDR3 loop spans 16 amino acids. Germline CDR1 DFQATT, CDR2 SNEGSKA (reference sequence). This CDR3 is CSAESAGGPPRDTQYF. DNA for the CDR3: TGCAGTGCCGAGAGTGCGGGAGGTCCCCCGCGGGATACGCAGTATTTT.

The sample holds many counts of this clonotype. This chain connects TRBV6-1 to TRBJ2-1; 12 bases are shared with TRBD1. After removal of 7 bases from V and 6 bases from J, the junction contained 13 bases not matched to a gene. This CDR3 is built from 17 residues. CDR1 and CDR2 (germline): MNHNS, SASEGT. The CDR3 spells CASTPREPGQGANEQFF. The CDR3 nucleotides read TGTGCCAGCACCCCGAGGGAGCCGGGACAGGGGGCCAATGAGCAGTTCTTC.

This clonotype was recorded a few times. The chain employs TRBV15 and TRBJ2-7; no firm D call. This CDR3 has 14 residues. In germline, CDR1 is LNHNV, CDR2 YYDKDF (reference sequence). Trimming took 5 bases from V and 0 from J, leaving 11 bases between them. CDR3 region: CATSGGASSYEQYF. The CDR3 DNA reads TGTGCCACCAGCGGTGGCGCCAGCTCCTACGAGCAGTACTTC. The full variable domain, its missing parts supplied by reference TRBV15 and TRBJ2-7, is DAMVIQNPRYQVTQFGKPVTLSCSQTLNHNVMYWYQQKSSQAPKLLFHYYDKDFNNEADTPDNFQSRRPNTSFCFLDIRSPGLGDTAMYLCATSGGASSYEQYFGPGTRLTVT.

This clonotype was found many times. This chain joins TRBV6-5 and TRBJ1-2; 9 nucleotides align to TRBD1. This CDR3 has 16 amino acids. J lost 4 bases, V lost 2 bases, and 8 bases had no gene match. The germline CDR1 and CDR2 sequences are MNHEY and SVGAGI. The CDR3 spells CASSYTTGGDGYGYTF. CDR3 DNA: TGTGCCAGCAGTTACACAACAGGGGGCGATGGCTATGGCTACACCTTC.

This clonotype was observed a handful of times. V is TRBV27 and J is TRBJ1-4; D gene unclear. The CDR3 has 14 residues. Germline assignment: CDR1 MNHEY and CDR2 SMNVEV (reference sequence). Between the trimmed V and J ends, which lost 4 bases and 4 bases, there was a span of 10 bases. In DNA form, the CDR3 reads TGTGCCAGCAGTTATGCCAGGAATAATGAAAAACTGTTTTTT. This sequence encodes CASSYARNNEKLFF.

This clonotype was picked up many times. This chain uses TRBV2 with TRBJ1-3; no clear D gene. The CDR3 runs to 15 residues. V gave up 5 bases and J gave up 1 base, with 12 bases separating them. Germline CDR1 and CDR2: SNHLY and FYNNEI. Here the CDR3 reads CASSTHARSGNTIYF. The DNA for the CDR3 is TGTGCCAGCAGTACCCACGCCAGATCTGGAAACACCATATATTTT.

This clonotype occurred many times. CDR3 sequence reads: CASSPGLAGGPFGEQYF. In nucleotides, the CDR3 is TGTGCCAGCAGCCCTGGACTAGCGGGAGGCCCTTTTGGAGAGCAGTACTTC. The chain combines TRBV3-1 with TRBJ2-7, with 14 positions matching TRBD2. Germline lookup yields CDR1 LGHDT and CDR2 YNNKEL (reference sequence). CDR3 length: 17 residues. V lost 4 bases and J lost 7; bases outside the gene matches: 12.

CDR3 DNA: TGTGCCAGCAGCTTGAGAGGGGAGGTCACCGGGGAGCTGTTTTTT. Translated: CASSLRGEVTGELFF. V and J are TRBV5-4 and TRBJ2-2, with D perhaps TRBD2 (6 bases). The CDR3 length is 15 residues. Trimming took off 1 base at V and 4 bases at J, with 11 bases between the two ends. Germline lookup yields CDR1 SGHNT and CDR2 YYREEE (reference sequence).

The chain's CDR3 is CATSSFERANEQFF. Written as DNA, the CDR3 is TGTGCCACCAGCAGTTTTGAGAGGGCGAATGAGCAGTTCTTC. The V and J genes are TRBV15 and TRBJ2-1; D is possibly TRBD2 (5 bases). The CDR3 loop spans 14 amino acids. The V gene lost 3 bases and the J gene lost 7 bases, with 13 bases spanning the gap. The germline V gene encodes CDR1 LNHNV and CDR2 YYDKDF (reference sequence).

The rearrangement uses TRBV20-1 and TRBJ1-1; 9 positions agree with TRBD1. The ends lost 0 bases at V and 9 bases at J; junction bases unmatched: 11. The length of the CDR3 is 15 residues. Germline V CDR1 and CDR2: DFQATT, SNEGSKA (reference sequence). The DNA for the CDR3 is TGCAGTGCTAGAGATTGGGGACAGGGTGAAACACAAGCTTTCTTT. Amino acids: CSARDWGQGETQAFF.

This clonotype showed up just a few times. J is TRBJ2-4 and V is TRBV19, with D tentatively TRBD1 (5 bases). The CDR3 contains 18 residues. The germline V and J ends were trimmed by 6 bases and 0 bases, with 21 bases remaining between them. CDR1 is LNHDA, CDR2 SQIVND, per germline (reference sequence). The CDR3, as DNA: TGTGCCAGTAGCCTGTCGCCCCTCGGACACCTAGCCAAAAACATTCAGTACTTC. It encodes CASSLSPLGHLAKNIQYF.

This sequence joins TRBV3-1 and TRBJ2-1; TRBD2 is a possible D gene (7 bases). Per the germline V gene, CDR1 is LGHDT and CDR2 is YNNKEL (reference sequence). Trimming took 1 base from V and 6 from J, leaving 10 bases between them. The CDR3 sequence is 14 residues long. CDR3: CASSQAGGPNEQFF. For the CDR3, the DNA is TGTGCCAGCAGCCAAGCGGGGGGCCCCAATGAGCAGTTCTTC.